This entry lists 31 T cell receptor beta chains sequenced from one sample in a study of identical twins. TCRdb independently ran MiXCR on the 5' RACE reads; one entry per CDR3 protein. The table has about 660,000 distinct CDR3 sequences, under 9% seen once. The same specimen was also included in a second study, on yellow fever vaccine responses in identical twins.

Source material: PBMCs. These receptors came from a woman aged 18-30 years in good health.

This clonotype was recorded many times. The V and J genes are TRBV5-1 and TRBJ2-3, with 8 bases aligning to TRBD2. The germline CDR1 and CDR2 sequences are SGHRS and YFSETQ. This CDR3 has 16 amino acids. After removal of 0 bases from V and 5 bases from J, the junction contained 8 bases not matched to a gene. This CDR3 reads CASSLDGSGTLDTQYF. The CDR3 nucleotides are TGCGCCAGCAGCTTGGATGGTAGCGGGACCTTAGATACGCAGTATTTT.

DNA of the CDR3: TGTGCCAGCAGCTCTGAAGTCGAGGATGAAGCTTTCTTT. The encoded protein is CASSSEVEDEAFF. The chain employs TRBV7-9 and TRBJ1-1, with D hard to call. Germline V CDR1 and CDR2: SEHNR, FQNEAQ (reference sequence). This CDR3 comprises 13 residues. Between the trimmed V and J ends, which lost 4 bases and 7 bases, there was a span of 13 bases. Full variable domain (remainder filled in from reference TRBV7-9 and TRBJ1-1): DTGVSQNPRHKITKRGQNVTFRCDPISEHNRLYWYRQTLGQGPEFLTYFQNEAQLEKSRLLSDRFSAERPKGSFSTLEIQRTEQGDSAMYLCASSSEVEDEAFFGQGTRLTVV.

The chain links TRBV7-8 to TRBJ1-4, with D uncertain. CDR1 and CDR2 from the germline V gene are SGHVS and FQNEAQ. CDR3 length: 16 amino acids. Trimming cost V 1 base and J 0 bases, with 9 bases left between them. CDR3 region: CASSLGATATNEKLFF. The CDR3 DNA is TGTGCCAGCAGCTTAGGAGCTACAGCAACTAATGAAAAACTGTTTTTT.

This clonotype was counted a few times. The chain employs TRBV29-1 and TRBJ2-7, with 7 bases identical to TRBD1. Germline CDR1 reads SQVTM; CDR2 reads ANQGSEA. This CDR3 has 11 amino acids. The V segment lost 5 bases and the J segment 5 bases; nucleotides outside the gene matches: 3. CDR3 in DNA: TGCAGCGTTCGACAGGGTAACGAGCAGTACTTC. Encoded protein: CSVRQGNEQYF.

In this sample, this clonotype turned up a few times. The chain employs TRBV7-2 and TRBJ2-7; 7 positions agree with TRBD2. Germline V CDR1 and CDR2: SGHTA, FQGNSA. CDR3 length: 16 residues. V lost 5 bases and J lost 0; bases outside the gene matches: 10. The CDR3 loop reads CASSPIPLADSYEQYF. As DNA, the CDR3 is TGTGCCAGCAGCCCAATACCCCTAGCGGACTCCTACGAGCAGTACTTC.

Here the CDR3 reads CASSQDWNFPDTQYF. CDR3 DNA: TGCGCCAGCAGCCAAGATTGGAATTTCCCAGATACGCAGTATTTT. This chain links TRBV4-3 with TRBJ2-3, with D uncertain. Trimming cost V 0 bases and J 4 bases, with 11 bases left between them. The germline gives CDR1 LGHNA, CDR2 YSLEER. The CDR3 is 15 amino acids.

The chain recombines TRBV6-1 with TRBJ2-2; 8 positions match TRBD1. Trimming at V came to 10 bases and at J to 4 bases, leaving 11 bases not matched to a gene. The V gene's germline CDR1 is MNHNS and CDR2 SASEGT. The CDR3 is 15 amino acids. The CDR3 DNA reads TGTGCCACCCATGTCAGGGGGCGCGGCACCGGGGAGCTGTTTTTT. Translation gives CATHVRGRGTGELFF.

This clonotype was recorded a few times. The rearrangement joins TRBV9 to TRBJ2-5, with D perhaps TRBD1 or TRBD2 (5 bases each). The germline gives CDR1 SGDLS, CDR2 YYNGEE. V gave up 2 bases and J gave up 5 bases, with 10 bases separating them. CDR3 length: 13 amino acids. The CDR3 reads CASSVRGSETQYF. The CDR3 nucleotides read TGTGCCAGCAGCGTGAGGGGATCGGAGACCCAGTACTTC.

This clonotype was seen a few times. J is TRBJ2-7 and V is TRBV5-1, with D possibly being TRBD2 (6 bases). V was pared by 3 bases and J by 4 bases, with 14 bases between. The CDR3 totals 14 residues. Looked up from germline, CDR1 is SGHRS and CDR2 is YFSETQ. The CDR3 loop reads CASSSGTHSYEQYF. Written as DNA, the CDR3 is TGCGCCAGCAGCTCCGGGACTCATAGTTACGAGCAGTACTTC.

The gene calls are TRBV5-5 and TRBJ2-5, with 7 bases identical to TRBD1. Germline V gene data show CDR1 as SGHKS and CDR2 as YYEKEE (reference sequence). The CDR3 spans 15 residues. V lost 5 bases and J lost 2; bases outside the gene matches: 9. The CDR3 loop reads CASRDDRVRQETQYF. CDR3 sequence (DNA): TGTGCCAGCAGGGACGACAGGGTCCGTCAAGAGACCCAGTACTTC.

This clonotype was seen a handful of times. The chain joins TRBV27 to TRBJ2-7, with D tentatively TRBD2 (5 bases). Germline-derived CDR1 and CDR2 are MNHEY and SMNVEV (reference sequence). There are 17 residues in the CDR3. V was shortened by 3 bases and J by 1 base, with 19 bases between the two germline ends. CDR3 residues: CASSFARKGVKSYEQYF. As DNA, the CDR3 is TGTGCCAGCAGTTTTGCTAGGAAGGGAGTAAAATCCTACGAGCAGTACTTC.

This clonotype appeared a few times. V is TRBV5-1 and J is TRBJ2-2, with 10 bases matching TRBD1. This CDR3 spans 16 amino acids. The germline V gene encodes CDR1 SGHRS and CDR2 YFSETQ. The trim removed 3 bases at V and 2 bases at J, leaving 4 bases unmatched. CDR3 region: CASSSRTGGNTGELFF. The CDR3 nucleotides read TGCGCCAGCAGCTCCAGGACAGGGGGTAACACCGGGGAGCTGTTTTTT.

There are many counts of this clonotype. The chain carries TRBV5-1 and TRBJ2-3; the D is unclear. This CDR3 contains 14 residues. Germline values: CDR1 SGHRS, CDR2 YFSETQ. V gave up 0 bases and J gave up 4 bases, with 9 bases separating them. The CDR3 bases are TGCGCCAGCAGCTTGGATCCCGTCTCAGATACGCAGTATTTT. This sequence encodes CASSLDPVSDTQYF. The full variable domain, completed using reference TRBV5-1 and TRBJ2-3, is KAGVTQTPRYLIKTRGQQVTLSCSPISGHRSVSWYQQTPGQGLQFLFEYFSETQRNKGNFPGRFSGRQFSNSRSEMNVSTLELGDSALYLCASSLDPVSDTQYFGPGTRLTVL.

This clonotype was detected a few times. The rearrangement links TRBV25-1 to TRBJ2-2, with D maybe TRBD2 (7 bases). Germline V gene sequence: CDR1 MGHDK, CDR2 SYGVNS. The V and J ends lost 6 bases and 6 bases respectively, with 17 bases between them. CDR3 length equals 15 residues. For the CDR3, the DNA is TGTGCCAGCAGAGGGGGGGGGATGGAGGCCGGGGAGCTGTTTTTT. It encodes CASRGGGMEAGELFF.

This clonotype was detected a few times. The chain employs TRBV10-3 and TRBJ2-3; D call uncertain. V was clipped by 2 bases and J by 1 base, with 10 bases between them. The CDR3 totals 15 residues. The germline V gene encodes CDR1 ENHRY and CDR2 SYGVKD. The CDR3 DNA is TGTGCCATCAGTGAGGATGACCGTGGCACAGATACGCAGTATTTT. It is translated as CAISEDDRGTDTQYF.

This clonotype was detected a few times. V usage is TRBV6-5 and J usage is TRBJ2-2; no firm D call. CDR3 length: 14 residues. V was cut by 8 bases and J by 4 bases, with 14 bases left in between. Germline CDR1 is MNHEY and CDR2 is SVGAGI. In nucleotides, the CDR3 is TGTGCCAGCGCTACTCTGGCGATCACCGGGGAGCTGTTTTTT. It specifies CASATLAITGELFF.

This clonotype was detected many times. The chain links TRBV20-1 to TRBJ2-7; D unresolved. Germline V CDR1 and CDR2: DFQATT, SNEGSKA (reference sequence). V lost 0 bases, J lost 2 bases, and 8 bases lay in between. The CDR3 is 13 amino acids. The CDR3 is CSARDQFTYEQYF. DNA of the CDR3: TGCAGTGCTAGAGACCAGTTTACCTACGAGCAGTACTTC.

This clonotype was found many times. This chain joins TRBV6-4 and TRBJ2-3; 10 bases map to TRBD2. CDR3 length: 18 residues. CDR1 is MRHNA and CDR2 is SNTAGT in the germline V gene. With V trimmed by 2 bases and J by 0 bases, 8 bases remained unmatched. Written as DNA, the CDR3 is TGTGCCAGCAGTGACGAACGTGGTAGCGGGGGGAGCACAGATACGCAGTATTTT. It translates to CASSDERGSGGSTDTQYF.

This clonotype was recorded at least ten times. V gene TRBV4-1 combines with J gene TRBJ2-3, with 8 positions matching TRBD2. After removal of 1 base from V and 5 bases from J, the junction contained 8 bases not matched to a gene. CDR1 is MGHRA, CDR2 YSYEKL, per germline. The CDR3 has 16 residues. CDR3 nucleotides: TGCGCCAGCAGCCAAGTGGGGAGCGGGGGTGTAGATACGCAGTATTTT. Its translation is CASSQVGSGGVDTQYF.

This clonotype was detected many times. The CDR3 sequence: CASTWDTEAFF. The CDR3 DNA follows: TGTGCCAGCACCTGGGACACTGAAGCTTTCTTT. This chain uses TRBV12-3 or TRBV12-4 with TRBJ1-1; D not resolved. Trimming cost V 7 bases and J 3 bases, with 6 bases left between them. CDR3 length: 11 amino acids.

This clonotype was picked up many times. The chain carries TRBV7-2 and TRBJ1-4; the D is unclear. The CDR3 is made up of 13 amino acids. Germline-derived CDR1 and CDR2 are SGHTA and FQGNSA. Trimming stripped 2 bases from V and 9 bases from J, with 10 bases between. This CDR3 reads CASSLPGSKKLFF. The DNA of the CDR3 is TGTGCCAGCAGCTTACCGGGCTCAAAAAAACTGTTTTTT. The complete variable domain, with remaining parts taken from reference TRBV7-2 and TRBJ1-4, reads GAGVSQSPSNKVTEKGKDVELRCDPISGHTALYWYRQSLGQGLEFLIYFQGNSAPDKSGLPSDRFSAERTGGSVSTLTIQRTQQEDSAVYLCASSLPGSKKLFFGSGTQLSVL.

V and J are TRBV7-2 and TRBJ1-2; TRBD1 matches 8 bases. CDR3 length: 14 residues. The V segment lost 3 bases and the J segment 8 bases; nucleotides outside the gene matches: 8. CDR1 is SGHTA and CDR2 is FQGNSA in the germline V gene. Here the CDR3 reads CASSFSGQAEGYTF. CDR3 DNA: TGTGCCAGCAGCTTCTCGGGACAGGCTGAGGGCTACACCTTC.

The sample holds many counts of this clonotype. CDR3 DNA sequence: TGTGCCAGCAGTTGGACAGATCAAACCTACGAGCAGTACTTC. Translating gives CASSWTDQTYEQYF. The gene calls are TRBV6-5 and TRBJ2-7, with D perhaps TRBD1 (6 bases). Germline V gene data show CDR1 as MNHEY and CDR2 as SVGAGI. With 4 bases removed from V and 2 bases from J, the gap between germline ends came to 12 bases. CDR3 length: 14 residues.

The chain has TRBV4-3 and TRBJ2-3, with D tentatively TRBD2 (5 bases). The CDR3 is made up of 13 amino acids. V lost 0 bases and J 13 bases, leaving 14 bases between the germline ends. Germline loops: CDR1 LGHNA, CDR2 YSLEER. CDR3 bases: TGCGCCAGCAGCCAAGATCTTGGTGGGCGGGAGTATTTT. As protein: CASSQDLGGREYF.

This clonotype has just a few counts. This chain links TRBV6-1 with TRBJ2-2, with 8 bases identical to TRBD2. The CDR3 is 16 residues long. Germline lookup yields CDR1 MNHNS and CDR2 SASEGT. Trimming at V came to 5 bases and at J to 1 base, leaving 6 bases not matched to a gene. The DNA of the CDR3 is TGTGCCAGCAGTCCATTAGCGGGGCTGAACACCGGGGAGCTGTTTTTT. It yields the protein CASSPLAGLNTGELFF.

This clonotype was detected many times. V gene TRBV5-1 combines with J gene TRBJ1-1, with 7 bases matching TRBD1. Germline loops: CDR1 SGHRS, CDR2 YFSETQ. This CDR3 is built from 14 residues. Losses at the gene ends were 0 bases for V and 4 bases for J; bases not matched to a gene: 3. CDR3 sequence: CASSLVQGSTEAFF. Written as DNA, the CDR3 is TGCGCCAGCAGCTTGGTACAGGGGAGCACTGAAGCTTTCTTT.

This chain uses TRBV27 with TRBJ1-1; no firm D call. This CDR3 region has 13 residues. Germline loops: CDR1 MNHEY, CDR2 SMNVEV (reference sequence). V was trimmed by 5 bases and J by 5 bases, leaving 12 bases between them. CDR3 in amino acids: CASSPQVGTEAFF. The DNA of the CDR3 is TGTGCCAGCAGTCCTCAGGTAGGGACTGAAGCTTTCTTT.

This clonotype has at least ten counts. The V call is TRBV3-1, the J call TRBJ1-2; D unresolved. The V and J ends lost 1 base and 8 bases respectively, with 14 bases between them. CDR1 is LGHDT and CDR2 is YNNKEL in the germline V gene (reference sequence). CDR3 size: 14 residues. CDR3 amino acids: CASSQATATTGYTF. The CDR3 DNA reads as TGTGCCAGCAGCCAAGCCACAGCGACTACGGGCTACACCTTC.

This clonotype was picked up a small number of times. The rearrangement links TRBV7-8 to TRBJ2-5; D remains ambiguous. The V end lost 0 bases, the J end lost 2 bases, and 10 bases lay between the germline ends. The germline V gene encodes CDR1 SGHVS and CDR2 FQNEAQ. The CDR3 spans 15 residues. The CDR3 DNA is TGTGCCAGCAGCTTAGCGAGTAGGCGTCAAGAGACCCAGTACTTC. Protein: CASSLASRRQETQYF.

This clonotype was detected only a few times. The chain links TRBV7-3 to TRBJ2-7; D unresolved. The V end was cut by 0 bases, the J end by 2 bases, with 11 bases between. The CDR3 runs 15 residues. Germline-derived CDR1 and CDR2 are SGHTA and FQGTGA. The chain's CDR3 is CASSLTFGQTYEQYF. The CDR3 DNA is TGTGCCAGCAGCTTAACGTTCGGGCAGACCTACGAGCAGTACTTC. The full variable domain, completed using reference TRBV7-3 and TRBJ2-7, is GAGVSQTPSNKVTEKGKYVELRCDPISGHTALYWYRQSLGQGPEFLIYFQGTGAADDSGLPNDRFFAVRPEGSVSTLKIQRTERGDSAVYLCASSLTFGQTYEQYFGPGTRLTVT.

The rearrangement uses TRBV5-1 and TRBJ2-3, with 10 positions matching TRBD2. V lost 3 bases to trimming and J lost 0 bases; unmatched junction nucleotides: 7. The germline V gene encodes CDR1 SGHRS and CDR2 YFSETQ. This CDR3 is 17 amino acids long. The CDR3 loop is CASSSASGGTSTDTQYF. Here the CDR3 DNA reads TGCGCCAGCAGCTCAGCTAGCGGGGGAACTAGCACAGATACGCAGTATTTT. The full variable domain, its missing parts supplied by reference TRBV5-1 and TRBJ2-3, is KAGVTQTPRYLIKTRGQQVTLSCSPISGHRSVSWYQQTPGQGLQFLFEYFSETQRNKGNFPGRFSGRQFSNSRSEMNVSTLELGDSALYLCASSSASGGTSTDTQYFGPGTRLTVL.